This entry lists 17 T cell receptor beta chains sequenced from one sample in a study of identical twins. TCRdb reprocessed the 5' RACE reads via MiXCR and lists one record per CDR3 protein. This repertoire shows approximately 680,000 distinct CDR3 sequences, about 7.1% found once; its top ten account for about 1.5%. The sample also formed part of further work on yellow fever vaccine responses in identical twins.

Sequencing was done on a sample of PBMCs. Receptor source: a woman under 30 in good health.

This clonotype was observed a few times. The genes are TRBV21-1 and TRBJ2-7; TRBD1 was called by the table and not checked on the DNA. TRBV21-1 is a pseudogene. CDR3 length: 14 residues. CDR3: CAAGLDRDTYEQYV. The CDR3 nucleotides are TGTGCCGCAGGGCTGGACAGGGACACCTACGAGCAGTACGTC.

The chain recombines TRBV4-1 with TRBJ2-2, with D possibly matching TRBD1 (5 bases). Germline-derived CDR1 and CDR2 are MGHRA and YSYEKL. The CDR3 is made up of 14 amino acids. Deletions cut 4 bases from V and 5 bases from J, with 11 bases between. In nucleotides, the CDR3 is TGCGCCAGCAGCCCCGGTGGGGCGACCGGGGAGCTGTTTTTT. Protein sequence: CASSPGGATGELFF.

Of note for this clonotype: This clone may be a read error of a much larger clone one base away. The chain combines TRBV20-1 with TRBJ2-1; no reliable D call. The CDR3 contains 13 residues. Trimming took 3 bases from V and 3 from J, leaving 9 bases between them. CDR1 and CDR2 from the germline V gene are DFQATT and SNEGSKA (reference sequence). Written as DNA, the CDR3 is TGCAGTGCTAGTGGCAGTGGCTACAATGAGCAGTTCTTC. Translated, it gives CSASGSGYNEQFF.

This clonotype came up many times. J is TRBJ1-2 and V is TRBV10-2; a weak D match, TRBD1 (5 bases). Trimming stripped 8 bases from V and 6 bases from J, with 13 bases between. Germline-derived CDR1 and CDR2 are WSHSY and SAAADI. The CDR3 is 12 amino acids. The CDR3 nucleotides are TGCGCCAGCCATCAGGGATCGGATGGCTACACCTTC. Residues: CASHQGSDGYTF.

This clonotype has more than one count but fewer than ten. The rearrangement uses TRBV25-1 and TRBJ1-2, with 9 bases matching TRBD1. V trimming: 6 bases; J trimming: 4 bases; junction bases outside the gene matches: 3. Germline V CDR1 and CDR2: MGHDK, SYGVNS. This CDR3 has 13 residues. DNA for the CDR3: TGTGCCAGCAGGGACAGGGGCGGCTATGGCTACACCTTC. It codes for CASRDRGGYGYTF.

This clonotype has a handful of counts. V gene TRBV20-1 combines with J gene TRBJ1-5; D not resolved. Per germline, CDR1 DFQATT and CDR2 SNEGSKA (reference sequence). The V end was cut by 0 bases, the J end by 7 bases, with 7 bases between. The CDR3 contains 12 residues. CDR3 residues: CSARDGGQPQHF. In DNA form, the CDR3 reads TGCAGTGCTAGAGATGGTGGACAGCCCCAGCATTTT.

This rearrangement joins TRBV12-3 or TRBV12-4 to TRBJ2-3; D is possibly TRBD1 or TRBD2 (5 bases each). V lost 6 bases, J lost 4 bases, and 17 bases lay in between. The CDR3 length is 15 residues. The CDR3 loop reads CASRPQTRGPDTQYF. CDR3 bases: TGTGCCAGCAGGCCCCAGACACGGGGCCCAGATACGCAGTATTTT.

This clonotype has just a few counts. This chain connects TRBV3-1 to TRBJ2-1; D may be TRBD1 (5 bases). Trimming removed 0 bases at V and 8 bases at J, with 14 bases between. Germline CDR1 LGHDT, CDR2 YNNKEL (reference sequence). This CDR3 is built from 15 residues. CDR3 sequence: CASSQEGLGIHEQFF. DNA for the CDR3: TGTGCCAGCAGCCAAGAGGGGCTAGGCATCCATGAGCAGTTCTTC.

This clonotype was recorded at least ten times. The chain links TRBV10-3 to TRBJ1-2; 7 bases are shared with TRBD1. V lost 11 bases, J lost 8 bases, and 14 bases stayed unmatched. Per the germline V gene, CDR1 is ENHRY and CDR2 is SYGVKD. The CDR3 length is 13 residues. The CDR3 DNA is TGTGCCTTCTCTCTCGAGGGGGCGAGGGGCTACACCTTC. This encodes CAFSLEGARGYTF.

This clonotype was detected a few times. This rearrangement joins TRBV7-9 to TRBJ2-2, with D perhaps matching TRBD1 (6 bases). The germline gives CDR1 SEHNR, CDR2 FQNEAQ (reference sequence). This CDR3 has 17 amino acids. The V end lost 4 bases, the J end lost 6 bases, and 21 bases lay between the germline ends. This CDR3 is CASSSPSDDRPPGELFF. The CDR3 DNA sequence: TGTGCCAGCAGCTCGCCTTCAGACGACAGGCCCCCCGGGGAGCTGTTTTTT.

The rearrangement uses TRBV5-1 and TRBJ2-1; TRBD2 agrees at 10 bases. With 0 bases clipped from V and 2 bases from J, the junction kept 5 bases outside the gene matches. CDR3 size: 17 residues. Germline V gene data show CDR1 as SGHRS and CDR2 as YFSETQ. The CDR3 protein is CASSLASLAGAYNEQFF. DNA for the CDR3: TGCGCCAGCAGCTTGGCGAGCCTAGCGGGAGCCTACAATGAGCAGTTCTTC. Filled out from reference TRBV5-1 and TRBJ2-1, the complete variable domain reads KAGVTQTPRYLIKTRGQQVTLSCSPISGHRSVSWYQQTPGQGLQFLFEYFSETQRNKGNFPGRFSGRQFSNSRSEMNVSTLELGDSALYLCASSLASLAGAYNEQFFGPGTRLTVL.

J is TRBJ2-1 and V is TRBV27; 7 positions match TRBD2. There are 18 residues in the CDR3. Trimming removed 2 bases from V and 0 bases from J; junction bases left unmatched: 10. Germline-derived CDR1 and CDR2 are MNHEY and SMNVEV (reference sequence). The CDR3 DNA sequence: TGTGCCAGCAGTTTAAGAGTCTTGCGGGAGAGCTCCTACAATGAGCAGTTCTTC. It is translated as CASSLRVLRESSYNEQFF.

This clonotype was seen a few times. The chain combines TRBV29-1 with TRBJ1-2; 8 bases are a match to TRBD1. CDR1 and CDR2 (germline): SQVTM, ANQGSEA. The trim removed 6 bases at V and 6 bases at J, leaving 12 bases unmatched. The CDR3 runs 14 residues. Written as DNA, the CDR3 is TGCAGCGTCGCAAAGGACAGGGTCCTTGATGGCTACACCTTC. This encodes CSVAKDRVLDGYTF.

This clonotype came up many times. The rearrangement uses TRBV12-3 or TRBV12-4 and TRBJ1-1; no reliable D call. V lost 6 bases, J lost 4 bases, and 9 bases lay in between. This CDR3 is 12 amino acids long. CDR3 bases: TGTGCCAGCAGCCCCCCTACCACTGAAGCTTTCTTT. Translation gives CASSPPTTEAFF.

The chain combines TRBV2 with TRBJ2-1; 10 nucleotides agree with TRBD1. The CDR3 has 14 amino acids. In germline, CDR1 is SNHLY, CDR2 FYNNEI. Losses at the gene ends were 4 bases for V and 7 bases for J; bases not matched to a gene: 4. This chain's CDR3 is CASSGQGALNEQFF. The CDR3 coding sequence is TGTGCCAGCAGTGGACAGGGGGCCCTAAATGAGCAGTTCTTC.

The chain has TRBV18 and TRBJ2-1; 7 bases are shared with TRBD2. Germline lookup yields CDR1 KGHSH and CDR2 LQKENI. V shed 0 bases and J 0 bases; nucleotides not matched to a gene: 5. This CDR3 comprises 17 residues. CDR3 residues: CASSPPGGTNSYNEQFF. CDR3 DNA sequence: TGTGCCAGCTCACCACCGGGCGGGACTAACTCCTACAATGAGCAGTTCTTC.

The chain links TRBV6-1 to TRBJ2-2, with D possibly called TRBD1 or TRBD2 (6 bases each). Between the trimmed V and J ends, which lost 6 bases and 5 bases, there was a span of 16 bases. The CDR3 has 15 amino acids. The germline V gene has CDR1 MNHNS and CDR2 SASEGT. The CDR3 is CASRFGGRNTGELFF. The CDR3 nucleotides read TGTGCCAGCAGATTTGGGGGGCGTAATACCGGGGAGCTGTTTTTT.